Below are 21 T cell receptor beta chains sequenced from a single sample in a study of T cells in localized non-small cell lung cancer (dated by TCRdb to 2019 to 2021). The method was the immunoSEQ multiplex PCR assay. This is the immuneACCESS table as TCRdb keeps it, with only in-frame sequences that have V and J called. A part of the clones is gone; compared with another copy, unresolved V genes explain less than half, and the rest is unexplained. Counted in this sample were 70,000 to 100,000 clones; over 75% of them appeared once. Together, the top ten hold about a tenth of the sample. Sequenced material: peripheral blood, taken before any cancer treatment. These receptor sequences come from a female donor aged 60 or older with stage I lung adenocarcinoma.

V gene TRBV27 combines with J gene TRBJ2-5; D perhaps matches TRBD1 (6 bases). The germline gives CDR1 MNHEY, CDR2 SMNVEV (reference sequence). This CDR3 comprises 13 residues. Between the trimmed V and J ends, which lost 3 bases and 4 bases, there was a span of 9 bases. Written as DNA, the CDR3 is TGTGCCAGCAGTTTCCGAGGGGGAGAGACCCAGTACTTC. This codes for CASSFRGGETQYF.

The CDR3 DNA reads as TGTGCCATACCTGAAGACAGCTCTAACTATGGCTACACCTTC. Translated, it gives CAIPEDSSNYGYTF. The rearrangement joins TRBV7-9 to TRBJ1-2; maybe TRBD1 (5 bases). Germline CDR1 reads SEHNR; CDR2 reads FQNEAQ (reference sequence). This CDR3 comprises 14 residues. Deletions cut 10 bases from V and 0 bases from J, with 15 bases between.

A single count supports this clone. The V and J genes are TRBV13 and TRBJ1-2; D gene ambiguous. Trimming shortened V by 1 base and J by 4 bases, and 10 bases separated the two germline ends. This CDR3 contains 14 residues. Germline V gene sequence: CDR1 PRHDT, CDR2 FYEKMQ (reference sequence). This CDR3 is CASSLDRGSYGYTF. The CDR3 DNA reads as TGTGCCAGCAGCTTAGATCGGGGATCCTATGGCTACACCTTC.

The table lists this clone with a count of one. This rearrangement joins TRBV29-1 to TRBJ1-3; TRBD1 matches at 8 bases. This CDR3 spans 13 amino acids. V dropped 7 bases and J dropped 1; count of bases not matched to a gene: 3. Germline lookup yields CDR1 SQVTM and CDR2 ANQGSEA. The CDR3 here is CSAGQGSGNTIYF. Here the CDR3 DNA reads TGCAGCGCCGGACAGGGATCTGGAAACACCATATATTTT.

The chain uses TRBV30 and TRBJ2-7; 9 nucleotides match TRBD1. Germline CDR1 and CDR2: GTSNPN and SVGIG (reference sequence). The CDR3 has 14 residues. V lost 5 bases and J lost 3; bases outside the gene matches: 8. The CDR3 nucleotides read TGTGCCTGGCGGCCTAGGGGACAGGGCTACGAGCAGTACTTC. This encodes CAWRPRGQGYEQYF.

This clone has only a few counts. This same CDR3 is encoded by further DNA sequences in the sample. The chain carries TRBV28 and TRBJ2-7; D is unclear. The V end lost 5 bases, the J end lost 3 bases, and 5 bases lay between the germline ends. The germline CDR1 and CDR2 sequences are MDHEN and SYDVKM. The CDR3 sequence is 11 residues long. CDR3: CASSPDYEQYF. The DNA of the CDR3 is TGTGCCAGCAGTCCCGACTACGAGCAGTACTTC.

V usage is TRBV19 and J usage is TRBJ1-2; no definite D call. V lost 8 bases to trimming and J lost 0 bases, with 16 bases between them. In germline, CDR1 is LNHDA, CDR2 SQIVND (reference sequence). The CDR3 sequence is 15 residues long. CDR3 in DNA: TGTGCCAGTCGGGAAGCAGTGAACTCTAACTATGGCTACACCTTC. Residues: CASREAVNSNYGYTF.

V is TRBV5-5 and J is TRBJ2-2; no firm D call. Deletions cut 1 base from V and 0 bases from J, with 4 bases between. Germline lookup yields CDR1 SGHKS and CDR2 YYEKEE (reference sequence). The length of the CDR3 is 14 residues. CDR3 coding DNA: TGTGCCAGCAGCTTGTTTCCGAACACCGGGGAGCTGTTTTTT. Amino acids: CASSLFPNTGELFF. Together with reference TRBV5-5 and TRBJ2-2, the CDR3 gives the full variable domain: DAGVTQSPTHLIKTRGQQVTLRCSPISGHKSVSWYQQVLGQGPQFIFQYYEKEERGRGNFPDRFSARQFPNYSSELNVNALLLGDSALYLCASSLFPNTGELFFGEGSRLTVL.

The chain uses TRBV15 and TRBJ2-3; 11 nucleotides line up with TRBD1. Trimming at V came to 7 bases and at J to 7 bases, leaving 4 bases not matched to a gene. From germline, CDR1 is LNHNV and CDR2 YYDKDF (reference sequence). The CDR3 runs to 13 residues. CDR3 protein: CATKGQGANTQYF. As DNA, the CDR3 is TGTGCCACCAAAGGACAGGGGGCTAATACGCAGTATTTT.

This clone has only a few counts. The CDR3 sequence is CASSTYELVMNTEAFF. CDR3 bases: TGTGCCAGCAGCACTTATGAGTTGGTCATGAACACTGAAGCTTTCTTT. The V and J genes are TRBV7-9 and TRBJ1-1; D not certain. The ends were cut back, 5 bases at V and 0 bases at J, with 16 bases in the middle. CDR1 is SEHNR, CDR2 FQNEAQ, per germline (reference sequence). The CDR3 has 16 amino acids.

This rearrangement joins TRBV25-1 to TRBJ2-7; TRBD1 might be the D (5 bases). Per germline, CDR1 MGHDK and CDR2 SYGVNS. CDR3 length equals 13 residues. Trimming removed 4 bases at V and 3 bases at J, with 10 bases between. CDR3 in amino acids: CASSGAGLYEQYF. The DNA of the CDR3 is TGTGCCAGCAGTGGGGCAGGGCTCTACGAGCAGTACTTC.

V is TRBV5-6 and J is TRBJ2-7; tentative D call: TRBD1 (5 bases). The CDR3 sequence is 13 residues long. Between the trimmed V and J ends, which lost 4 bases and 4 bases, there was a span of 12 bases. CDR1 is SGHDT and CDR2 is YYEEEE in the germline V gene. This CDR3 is CASSGALVYEQYF. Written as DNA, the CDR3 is TGTGCCAGCAGCGGGGCGCTTGTATACGAGCAGTACTTC.

The CDR3 sequence is CASSPYPGVQNRGYQPQHF. The CDR3 DNA reads as TGTGCCAGCAGTCCATATCCCGGAGTCCAGAACAGGGGATACCAGCCCCAGCATTTT. The rearrangement joins TRBV28 to TRBJ1-5, with 7 bases aligning to TRBD1. With V trimmed by 5 bases and J by 7 bases, 23 bases remained unmatched. Per germline, CDR1 MDHEN and CDR2 SYDVKM. The CDR3 consists of 19 residues. The full variable domain, in which reference TRBV28 and TRBJ1-5 provide the parts outside the CDR3, is DVKVTQSSRYLVKRTGEKVFLECVQDMDHENMFWYRQDPGLGLRLIYFSYDVKMKEKGDIPEGYSVSREKKERFSLILESASTNQTSMYLCASSPYPGVQNRGYQPQHFGDGTRLSIL.

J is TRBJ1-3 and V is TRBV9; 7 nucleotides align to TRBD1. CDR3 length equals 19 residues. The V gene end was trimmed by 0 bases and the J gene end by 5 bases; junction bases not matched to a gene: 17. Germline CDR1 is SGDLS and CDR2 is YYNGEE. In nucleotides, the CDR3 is TGTGCCAGCAGCGTAGAAGACCGGGGGTTAGGGGGCAAAAGAAACACCATATATTTT. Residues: CASSVEDRGLGGKRNTIYF.

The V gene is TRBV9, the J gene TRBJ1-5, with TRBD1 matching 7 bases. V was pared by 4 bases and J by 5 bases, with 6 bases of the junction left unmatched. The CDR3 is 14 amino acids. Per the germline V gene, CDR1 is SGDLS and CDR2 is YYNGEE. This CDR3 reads CASSLTGLDQPQHF. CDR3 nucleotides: TGTGCCAGCAGCCTGACAGGGCTTGATCAGCCCCAGCATTTT.

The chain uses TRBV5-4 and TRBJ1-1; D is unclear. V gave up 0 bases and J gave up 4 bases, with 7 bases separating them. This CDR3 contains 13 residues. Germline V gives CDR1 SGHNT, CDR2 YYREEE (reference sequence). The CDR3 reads CASSLAEATEAFF. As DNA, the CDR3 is TGTGCCAGCAGCTTGGCGGAAGCCACTGAAGCTTTCTTT.

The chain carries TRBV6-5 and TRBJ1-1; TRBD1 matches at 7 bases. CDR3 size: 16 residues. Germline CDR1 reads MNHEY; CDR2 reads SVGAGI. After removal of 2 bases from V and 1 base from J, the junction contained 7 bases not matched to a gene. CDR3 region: CASSYDVGQRNTEAFF. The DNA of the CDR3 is TGTGCCAGCAGTTACGACGTGGGACAGCGGAACACTGAAGCTTTCTTT.

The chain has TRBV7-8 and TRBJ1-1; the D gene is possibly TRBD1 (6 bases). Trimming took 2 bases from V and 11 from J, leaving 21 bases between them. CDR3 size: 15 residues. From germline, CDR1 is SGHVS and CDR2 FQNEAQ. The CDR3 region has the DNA TGTGCCAGCAGCTTACCGGGACAACAGGGTGGTGGGGCTTTCTTT. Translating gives CASSLPGQQGGGAFF.

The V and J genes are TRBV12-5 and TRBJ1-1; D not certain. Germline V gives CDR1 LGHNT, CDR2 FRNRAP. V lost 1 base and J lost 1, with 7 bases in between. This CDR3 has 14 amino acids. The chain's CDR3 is CASGLGVANTEAFF. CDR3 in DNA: TGTGCTAGTGGTTTGGGGGTGGCGAACACTGAAGCTTTCTTT. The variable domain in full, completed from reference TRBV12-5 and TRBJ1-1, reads DARVTQTPRHKVTEMGQEVTMRCQPILGHNTVFWYRQTMMQGLELLAYFRNRAPLDDSGMPKDRFSAEMPDATLATLKIQPSEPRDSAVYFCASGLGVANTEAFFGQGTRLTVV.

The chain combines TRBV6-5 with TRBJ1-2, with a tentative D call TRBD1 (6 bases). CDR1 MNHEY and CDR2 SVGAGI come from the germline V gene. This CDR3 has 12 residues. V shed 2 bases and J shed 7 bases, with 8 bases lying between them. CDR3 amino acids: CASSYRGGGYTF. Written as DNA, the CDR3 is TGTGCCAGCAGTTACAGGGGGGGTGGCTACACCTTC.

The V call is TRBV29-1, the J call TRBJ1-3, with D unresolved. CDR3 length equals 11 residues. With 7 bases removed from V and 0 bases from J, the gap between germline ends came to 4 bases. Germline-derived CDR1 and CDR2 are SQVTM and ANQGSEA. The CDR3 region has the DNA TGCAGCGCAAACTCTGGAAACACCATATATTTT. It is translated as CSANSGNTIYF.